A selection of T cell receptor beta chains follows, all from one sample in a study of shared clonotypes between healthy human individuals. The protocol was immunoSEQ multiplex PCR, while the TCRdb copy is restricted to in-frame clones and leaves out a portion. The sample lists roughly 2.4 million clones, around 95% occurring once. Material for sequencing was naive CD4+ T cells sorted from blood. Receptors originate from a man in his late teens or twenties in good health. CDR3s include the opening cysteine and the closing phenylalanine or tryptophan. The D gene is left open where the match is weak. Clone size is stated in some rows and not others, as once, few, many or a class when expanded.

clone size	D gene	J gene	V gene	CDR3 DNA	CDR3 protein
-	TRBD1	TRBJ2-1	TRBV30	TGTGCCTGGAACCGGGACAGGGGGAATGAGCAGTTCTTC	CAWNRDRGNEQFF
-	-	TRBJ2-1	TRBV12-5	TGTGCTAGTGGTTTGGTACTAGCAGGCAATGAGCAGTTCTTC	CASGLVLAGNEQFF
-	TRBD1	TRBJ1-5	TRBV9	TGTGCCAGCAGCGTTGGGACAGGCCAAAATCAGCCCCAGCATTTT	CASSVGTGQNQPQHF
-	TRBD1	TRBJ2-1	TRBV9	TGTGCCAGCAGCGTAGAGGGACAGAGACTCAATGAGCAGTTCTTC	CASSVEGQRLNEQFF
-	TRBD1	TRBJ2-3	TRBV19	TGTGCCAGTACGGACAGGGGTCAATCACGCACAGATACGCAGTATTTT	CASTDRGQSRTDTQYF
once	TRBD1	TRBJ2-7	TRBV10-3	TGTGCCATCAGTGAGTCGACGGGGACAGGGGTTGACGGCGAGCAGTACTTC	CAISESTGTGVDGEQYF
-	-	TRBJ1-1	TRBV13	TGTGCCAGCAGCTTAGGACAGCTGAACACTGAAGCTTTCTTT	CASSLGQLNTEAFF
-	-	TRBJ2-5	TRBV9	TGTGCCAGCAGCGTAGGAGGGAGCCAAGAGACCCAGTACTTC	CASSVGGSQETQYF
-	TRBD1	TRBJ1-2	TRBV5-1	TGCGCCAGCAGCCCCCCGGGACAGGGGGCCTATGGCTACACCTTC	CASSPPGQGAYGYTF
-	TRBD1	TRBJ1-6	TRBV15	TGTGCCACCAGCAGGGGACAGGGTTTTCGTAATTCACCCCTCCACTTT	CATSRGQGFRNSPLHF
-	-	TRBJ2-6	TRBV4-2	TGTGCCAGCAGCCCCCCGTCAGGACCATCCAACGTCCTGACTTTC	CASSPPSGPSNVLTF
once	TRBD1	TRBJ1-1	TRBV30	TGTGCCTGGAGCTCCCGCCGGACAGGGGGCGGCGTGAACACTGAAGCTTTCTTT	CAWSSRRTGGGVNTEAFF
-	-	TRBJ1-2	TRBV21-1	TGTGCCAGCACCGGGAGGAGGGACAGGGTTAAATTTTTAAACTATGGCTACACCTTC	CASTGRRDRVKFLNYGYTF
-	-	TRBJ1-5	TRBV21-1	TGTGCCAGCAGCAAATGTTGGGGTCAGCCCCAGCATTTT	CASSKCWGQPQHF
-	-	TRBJ2-7	TRBV7-2	TGTGCCAGCAAAGCCCAAGGGGCTAGCGACGAGCAGTACTTC	CASKAQGASDEQYF